This T cell receptor beta chain was found in a study of cytomegalovirus exposure and HLA in healthy donors. Study as a whole: The 600 to 800 first-cohort repertoires shared a platform with the 110 or so validation repertoires, as reported in a later analysis. General study findings and limits: A list of around 150 TCR beta chains associated with cytomegalovirus was given.

Data came from immunoSEQ multiplex PCR; TCRdb stores just in-frame clones and leaves some out. The sample contains 140,000 to 150,000 clones, roughly 89% of which appear only once. This clone showed up just once. Its antigen is still unknown. Germline-derived CDR1 and CDR2 are SGHAT and FQNNGV. The CDR3 loop spans 13 amino acids. V was shortened by 4 bases and J by 6 bases, with 13 bases between the two germline ends. The sequence derives from a man aged 18 to 29 in good health and CMV-seropositive. The rearrangement joins TRBV11-2 to TRBJ2-7; possible D gene TRBD2, 5 bases. Material for sequencing was PBMCs. The CDR3 nucleotides read TGTGCCAGCAGCTACTCGGGAACCCTCGAGCAGTACTTC. Its protein product is CASSYSGTLEQYF.